This TCR beta chain was identified during a study of T cell responses to AZD1222 COVID-19 vaccine. Assay: immunoSEQ multiplex PCR; the TCRdb copy retains only in-frame clones and omits some. The profile shows under 200,000 clones, less than 95% of them singletons. The study, taken as a whole, reports: Unmutated variant regions are reportedly targeted by nearly half of spike-specific TCRs. Baseline seropositives among AZD1222 recipients totaled only six or seven. The donor group comprised mostly white British people and more females; the analysis possibly underestimated clonal diversity. Receipt of two AZD1222 doses was followed by a rise in Spike-specific TCR breadth and depth.

On this clone itself: Its specificity is not known.

This TCR came from an adult in good health. The starting material was peripheral blood, obtained on day 0 of AZD1222 vaccination.

The CDR3 DNA reads as TGTGCCAGCTCACCGGGGCAGGAGTTCTCGAACACTGAAGCTTTCTTT. It encodes CASSPGQEFSNTEAFF. J is TRBJ1-1 and V is TRBV18; tentative D call: TRBD1 (5 bases). CDR3 size: 16 residues. V was trimmed by 3 bases and J by 1 base, leaving 15 bases between them. CDR1 is KGHSH and CDR2 is LQKENI in the germline V gene. Full variable domain (rest looked up from reference TRBV18 and TRBJ1-1): NAGVMQNPRHLVRRRGQEARLRCSPMKGHSHVYWYRQLPEEGLKFMVYLQKENIIDESGMPKERFSAEFPKEGPSILRIQQVVRGDSAAYFCASSPGQEFSNTEAFFGQGTRLTVV.